One T cell receptor (beta chain) is described in this entry. Its antigen is as yet unknown. The CDR3 sequence is 13 residues long. Germline lookup yields CDR1 LNHDA and CDR2 SQIVND (reference sequence). The V gene lost 8 bases and the J gene lost 4 bases, with 12 bases spanning the gap. CD4+ T cells that had been cultured provided DNA sequenced with the Oncomine TCR Beta short-read assay. Each CDR3 protein gets one entry after TCRdb re-called the PCR reads with MiXCR. Found here are 20,000 or so distinct CDR3 sequences, under 70% of them singletons; the top ten hold around 7.3%. The data derive from a study of vaccination and CD4 T cells after COVID-19. Overall study: Investigators stimulated cells with overlapping spike peptides drawn from SARS-CoV-2, HCoV-NL63, HCoV-OC43 and HCoV-229E.

The treatment is: roughly ten-day PBMC culture with coronavirus spike peptide pools or control peptides (ViraFEST assay). The material sequenced was CD4+ T cells from blood, cultured in vitro. The chain recombines TRBV19 with TRBJ1-3, with TRBD1 as a possible D gene (5 bases). The sequence was obtained from a human donor who had recovered from COVID-19. DNA of the CDR3: TGTGCCAGTCGGGACTCCGGGGGAAACACCATATATTTT. This encodes CASRDSGGNTIYF. The variable domain in full, with the rest retrieved from reference TRBV19 and TRBJ1-3, is DGGITQSPKYLFRKEGQNVTLSCEQNLNHDAMYWYRQDPGQGLRLIYYSQIVNDFQKGDIAEGYSVSREKKESFPLTVTSAQKNPTAFYLCASRDSGGNTIYFGEGSWLTVV.